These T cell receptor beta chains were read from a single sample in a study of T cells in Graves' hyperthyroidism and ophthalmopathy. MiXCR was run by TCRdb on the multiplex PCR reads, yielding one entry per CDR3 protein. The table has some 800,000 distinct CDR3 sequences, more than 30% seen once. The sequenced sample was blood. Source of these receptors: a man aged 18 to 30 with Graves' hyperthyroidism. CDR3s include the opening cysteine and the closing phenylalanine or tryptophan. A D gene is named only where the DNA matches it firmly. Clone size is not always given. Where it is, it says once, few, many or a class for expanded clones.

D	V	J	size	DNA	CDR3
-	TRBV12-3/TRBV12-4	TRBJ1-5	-	TGTGCCAGCAGCCTAATCCAGGGACCCCAGCATTTT	CASSLIQGPQHF
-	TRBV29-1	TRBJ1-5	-	TGCAGCGTTGACAGGGGCAATCAGCCCCAGCATTTT	CSVDRGNQPQHF
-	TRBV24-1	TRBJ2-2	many	TGTGCCACCAGTGAGGCCGGGGACTACACCGGGGAGCTGTTTTTT	CATSEAGDYTGELFF
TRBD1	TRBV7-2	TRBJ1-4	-	TGTGCCAGCAGCGTTACGGGACAGGGCGCTGGTGAAAAACTGTTTTTT	CASSVTGQGAGEKLFF
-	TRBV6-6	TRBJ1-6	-	TGTGCCAGCAGTTACTCGCCTTCAGATTATTCACCCCTCCACTTT	CASSYSPSDYSPLHF
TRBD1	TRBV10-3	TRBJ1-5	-	TGTGCCATCAGCTTGGGGACAGGGGATCAGCCCCAGCATTTT	CAISLGTGDQPQHF
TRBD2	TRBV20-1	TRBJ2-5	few	TGCAGTGGACGCGGGAGGGTTCTCCAAGAGACCCAGTACTTC	CSGRGRVLQETQYF
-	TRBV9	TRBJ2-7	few	TGTGCCAGCAGTAACTCGGGGGTTTACGAGCAGTACTTC	CASSNSGVYEQYF
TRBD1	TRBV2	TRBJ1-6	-	TGTGCCAGCAGTTTCACGACAGGGAGTTCACCCCTCCACTTT	CASSFTTGSSPLHF
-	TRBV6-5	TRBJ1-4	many	TGTGCCAGCAGTGAGGTTTGGGGTGAAAAACTGTTTTTT	CASSEVWGEKLFF
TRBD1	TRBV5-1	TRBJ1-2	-	TGCGCCAGCAGCCCTGGCCCACCGACAGGGGAGGACTATGACTATGGCTACACCTTC	CASSPGPPTGEDYDYGYTF
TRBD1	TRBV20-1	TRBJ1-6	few	TGCAGTGACTTAACAGGGGAAAATGGTTCACCCCTCCACTTT	CSDLTGENGSPLHF
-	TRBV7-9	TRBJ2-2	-	TGTGCCAGCAGCCCGTCTGGTGCGAACACCGGGGAGCCGTTTTTT	CASSPSGANTGEPFF
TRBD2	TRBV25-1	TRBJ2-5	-	TGTGCCAGCAGCCAAGAGATAGCGGGGGACCAAGAGACCCAGTACTTC	CASSQEIAGDQETQYF
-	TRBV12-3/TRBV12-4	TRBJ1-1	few	TGTGCCAGCAGTTTGCAAGGGATCTATGGGAACACTGAAGCTTTCTTT	CASSLQGIYGNTEAFF
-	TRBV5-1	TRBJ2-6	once	TGCGCCAGCAGCATGGGGGCTGGGGCCAACGTCCTGACTTTC	CASSMGAGANVLTF
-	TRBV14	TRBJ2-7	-	TGTGCCAGCAGCCAACGGTTTGAGGATTTCTCCTACGAGCAGTACTTC	CASSQRFEDFSYEQYF
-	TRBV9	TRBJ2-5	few	TGTGCCAGCAGCGCCAGTGAGACGGACCAAGAGACCCAGTACTTC	CASSASETDQETQYF
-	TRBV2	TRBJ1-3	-	TGTGCCAGCAGTGAAGCAATAGGTGGTACTGGAAACACCATATATTTT	CASSEAIGGTGNTIYF
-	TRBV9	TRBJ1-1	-	TGTGCCAGCAGGAAAGGGTCTGAAGCTTTCTTT	CASRKGSEAFF
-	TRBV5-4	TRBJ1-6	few	TGTGCCAGCAGCTTGCTCGGGAGTTTAATCCACTTT	CASSLLGSLIHF
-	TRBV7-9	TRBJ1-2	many	TGTGCCAGCAGCTTATTCAGTAAGGCTAACTATGGCTACACCTTC	CASSLFSKANYGYTF
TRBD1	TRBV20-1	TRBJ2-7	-	TGCAGTGCTAGATTGGACAGGGGGCTTTCCTACGAGCAGTACTTC	CSARLDRGLSYEQYF
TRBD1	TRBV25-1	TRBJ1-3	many	TGTGCCAGCAGTGCAGGACAGGAGGGTAACTCTGGAAACACCATATATTTT	CASSAGQEGNSGNTIYF
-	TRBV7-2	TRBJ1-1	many	TGTGCCAGCAGCCGACAGAAGGCTGAAGCTTTCTTT	CASSRQKAEAFF
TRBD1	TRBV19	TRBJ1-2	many	TGTGCCAGTAGTCGCGTCCACAGGGGTGACTATGGCTACACCTTC	CASSRVHRGDYGYTF
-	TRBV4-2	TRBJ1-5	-	TGTGCCAGCAGTGAGCGAGGGGCAGGCAATCAGCCCCAGCATTTT	CASSERGAGNQPQHF
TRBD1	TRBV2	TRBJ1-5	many	TGTGCCAGCAGTGAAGGGGGGACAGGTAATCAGCCCCAGCATTTT	CASSEGGTGNQPQHF
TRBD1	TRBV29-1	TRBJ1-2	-	TGCAGCGTTGCCGAGGACAGGGGCTATGGCTACACCTTC	CSVAEDRGYGYTF
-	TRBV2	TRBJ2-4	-	TGTGCCAGCAGGCGAGGGCCGGGGACCAAAAACATTCAGTACTTC	CASRRGPGTKNIQYF
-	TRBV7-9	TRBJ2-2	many	TGTGCCAGCAGCTTAGCGGCCGGGGAGCTGTTTTTT	CASSLAAGELFF
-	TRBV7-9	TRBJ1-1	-	TGTGCCAGCAGCCCCCCGGGGTGGACTGAAGCTTTCTTT	CASSPPGWTEAFF
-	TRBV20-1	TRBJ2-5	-	TGCAGTGCTCACAGGGCCTTTGAGCAAGAGACCCAGTACTTC	CSAHRAFEQETQYF
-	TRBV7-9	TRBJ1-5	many	TGTGCCAGCAGCGATAACATGGGTCAGCCCCAGCATTTT	CASSDNMGQPQHF
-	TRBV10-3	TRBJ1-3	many	TGTGCCGTAGGCGGGCTGAGCTCTGGAAACACCATATATTTT	CAVGGLSSGNTIYF